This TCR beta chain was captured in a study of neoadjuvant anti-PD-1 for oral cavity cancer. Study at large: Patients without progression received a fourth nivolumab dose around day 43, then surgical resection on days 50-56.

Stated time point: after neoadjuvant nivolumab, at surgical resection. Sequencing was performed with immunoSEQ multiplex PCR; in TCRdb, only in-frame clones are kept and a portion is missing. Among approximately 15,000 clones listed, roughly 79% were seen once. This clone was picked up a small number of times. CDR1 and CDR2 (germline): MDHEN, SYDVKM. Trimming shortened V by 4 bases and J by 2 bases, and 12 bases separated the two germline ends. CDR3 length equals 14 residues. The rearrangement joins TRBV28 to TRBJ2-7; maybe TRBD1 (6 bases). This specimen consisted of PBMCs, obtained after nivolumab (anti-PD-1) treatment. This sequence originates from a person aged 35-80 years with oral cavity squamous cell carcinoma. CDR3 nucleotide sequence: TGTGCCAGCAGTTCTACAGGGAATACCTACGAGCAGTACTTC. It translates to CASSSTGNTYEQYF. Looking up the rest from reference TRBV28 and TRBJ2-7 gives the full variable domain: DVKVTQSSRYLVKRTGEKVFLECVQDMDHENMFWYRQDPGLGLRLIYFSYDVKMKEKGDIPEGYSVSREKKERFSLILESASTNQTSMYLCASSSTGNTYEQYFGPGTRLTVT.